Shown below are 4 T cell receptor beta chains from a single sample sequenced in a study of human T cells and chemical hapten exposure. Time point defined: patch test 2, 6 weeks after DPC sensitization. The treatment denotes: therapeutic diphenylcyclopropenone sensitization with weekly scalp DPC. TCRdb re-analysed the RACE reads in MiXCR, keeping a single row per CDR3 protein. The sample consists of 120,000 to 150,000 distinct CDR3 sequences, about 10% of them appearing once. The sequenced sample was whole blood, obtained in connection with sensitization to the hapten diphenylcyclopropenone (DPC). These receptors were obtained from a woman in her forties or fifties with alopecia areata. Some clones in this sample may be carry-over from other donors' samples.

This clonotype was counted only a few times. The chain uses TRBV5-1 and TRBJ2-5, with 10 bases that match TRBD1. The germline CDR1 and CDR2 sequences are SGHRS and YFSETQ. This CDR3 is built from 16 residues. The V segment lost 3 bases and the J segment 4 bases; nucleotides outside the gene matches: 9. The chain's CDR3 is CASSYRTGGKGETQYF. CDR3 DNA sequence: TGCGCCAGCAGCTATAGGACAGGGGGAAAGGGAGAGACCCAGTACTTC. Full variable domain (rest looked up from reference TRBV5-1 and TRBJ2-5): KAGVTQTPRYLIKTRGQQVTLSCSPISGHRSVSWYQQTPGQGLQFLFEYFSETQRNKGNFPGRFSGRQFSNSRSEMNVSTLELGDSALYLCASSYRTGGKGETQYFGPGTRLLVL.

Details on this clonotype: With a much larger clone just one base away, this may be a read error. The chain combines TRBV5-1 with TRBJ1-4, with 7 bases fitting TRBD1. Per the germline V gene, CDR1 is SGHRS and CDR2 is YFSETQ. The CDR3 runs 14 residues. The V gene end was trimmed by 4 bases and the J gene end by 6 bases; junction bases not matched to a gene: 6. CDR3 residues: CASSRGTVYEKLFF. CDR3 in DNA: TGCGCCAGCAGCAGAGGGACAGTGTATGAAAAACTGTTTTTT.

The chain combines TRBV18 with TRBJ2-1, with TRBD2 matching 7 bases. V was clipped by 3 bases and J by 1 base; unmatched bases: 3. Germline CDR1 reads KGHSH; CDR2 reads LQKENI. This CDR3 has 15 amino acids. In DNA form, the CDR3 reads TGTGCCAGCTCACCTCTAGCGGCGTCCTACAATGAGCAGTTCTTC. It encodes CASSPLAASYNEQFF.

The CDR3, as DNA: TGTGCCAGCACGAGGGGCATTGAAAAACTGTTTTTT. It is translated as CASTRGIEKLFF. The gene calls are TRBV28 and TRBJ1-4, with TRBD1 as a possible D gene (5 bases). Deletions cut 7 bases from V and 7 bases from J, with 10 bases between. The CDR3 totals 12 residues. CDR1 and CDR2 (germline): MDHEN, SYDVKM.